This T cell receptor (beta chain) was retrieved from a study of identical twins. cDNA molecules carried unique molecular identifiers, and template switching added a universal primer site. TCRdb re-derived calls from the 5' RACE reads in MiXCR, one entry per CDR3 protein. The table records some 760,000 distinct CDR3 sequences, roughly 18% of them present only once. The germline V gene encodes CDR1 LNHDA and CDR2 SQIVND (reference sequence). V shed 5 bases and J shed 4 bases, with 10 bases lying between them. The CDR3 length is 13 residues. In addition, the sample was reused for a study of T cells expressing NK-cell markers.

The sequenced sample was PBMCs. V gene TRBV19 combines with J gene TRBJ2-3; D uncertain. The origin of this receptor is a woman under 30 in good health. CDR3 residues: CASSSRTADTQYF. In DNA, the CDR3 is TGTGCCAGTAGTTCACGAACCGCAGATACGCAGTATTTT.